These 2 T cell receptor beta chains were all obtained from the same sample, sequenced in a study of T cell changes during pregnancy in multiple sclerosis. Only in-frame clones appear in the TCRdb table, and some are missing; sequencing was by immunoSEQ multiplex PCR. The table includes 35,000 to 45,000 clones, around 92% detected once. The sequencing here drew on CD4+ T cells from peripheral blood mononuclear cells, taken in the second trimester of pregnancy. The receptors here all came from a female donor in good health, enrolled as a control in a pregnancy study.

The chain recombines TRBV18 with TRBJ2-7, with 8 bases matching TRBD1. Germline V gives CDR1 KGHSH, CDR2 LQKENI. The V gene end was trimmed by 2 bases and the J gene end by 7 bases; junction bases not matched to a gene: 4. The CDR3 sequence is 13 residues long. CDR3 loop: CASSPTGGREQYF. The CDR3 DNA sequence: TGTGCCAGCTCACCAACAGGGGGAAGGGAGCAGTACTTC.

The CDR3 region is CASSQGSIQYF. Written as DNA, the CDR3 is TGTGCCAGCAGCCAGGGTAGCATTCAGTACTTC. The V call is TRBV6-1, the J call TRBJ2-4; D is possibly TRBD1 (5 bases). The V and J ends lost 6 bases and 9 bases respectively, with 9 bases between them. The CDR3 is 11 amino acids. Germline V CDR1 and CDR2: MNHNS, SASEGT.